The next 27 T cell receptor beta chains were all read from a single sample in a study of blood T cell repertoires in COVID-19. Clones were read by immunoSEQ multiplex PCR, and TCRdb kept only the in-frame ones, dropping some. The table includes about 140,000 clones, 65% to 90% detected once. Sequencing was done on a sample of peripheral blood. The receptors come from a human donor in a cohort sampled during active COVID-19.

CDR3 nucleotides: TGTGCCAGCAGCACGACTAGCGGGACATTCTACGAGCAGTACTTC. It yields the protein CASSTTSGTFYEQYF. V usage is TRBV7-3 and J usage is TRBJ2-7, with 11 bases identical to TRBD2. V shed 5 bases, J shed 3 bases, and the junction held 6 bases outside the gene matches. CDR1 is SGHTA and CDR2 is FQGTGA in the germline V gene. The CDR3 loop spans 15 amino acids.

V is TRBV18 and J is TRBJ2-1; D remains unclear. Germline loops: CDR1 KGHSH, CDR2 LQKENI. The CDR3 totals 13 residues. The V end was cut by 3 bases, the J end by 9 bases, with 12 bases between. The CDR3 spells CASSPTTTSEQFF. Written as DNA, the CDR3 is TGTGCCAGCTCACCGACGACAACCAGTGAGCAGTTCTTC.

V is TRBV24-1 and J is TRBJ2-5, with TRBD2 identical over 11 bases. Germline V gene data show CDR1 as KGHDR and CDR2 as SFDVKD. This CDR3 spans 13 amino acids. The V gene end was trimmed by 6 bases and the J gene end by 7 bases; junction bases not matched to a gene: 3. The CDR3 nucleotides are TGTGCCACCAGTTATAGCGGGAGGGGGACCCAGTACTTC. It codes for CATSYSGRGTQYF.

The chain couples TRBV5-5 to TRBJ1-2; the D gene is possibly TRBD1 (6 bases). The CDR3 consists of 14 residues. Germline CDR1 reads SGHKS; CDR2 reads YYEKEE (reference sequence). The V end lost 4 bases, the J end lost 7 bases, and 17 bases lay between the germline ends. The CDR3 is CASSTDRLPSGYTF. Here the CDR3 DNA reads TGTGCCAGCAGCACCGACAGGTTACCCTCTGGCTACACCTTC.

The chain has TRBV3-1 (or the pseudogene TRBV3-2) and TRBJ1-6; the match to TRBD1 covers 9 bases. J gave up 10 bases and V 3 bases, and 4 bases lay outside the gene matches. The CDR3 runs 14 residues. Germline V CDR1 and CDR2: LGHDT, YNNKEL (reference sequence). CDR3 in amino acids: CASSQGQGGSPLHF. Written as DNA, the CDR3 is TGTGCCAGCAGCCAGGGACAGGGTGGATCACCCCTCCACTTT.

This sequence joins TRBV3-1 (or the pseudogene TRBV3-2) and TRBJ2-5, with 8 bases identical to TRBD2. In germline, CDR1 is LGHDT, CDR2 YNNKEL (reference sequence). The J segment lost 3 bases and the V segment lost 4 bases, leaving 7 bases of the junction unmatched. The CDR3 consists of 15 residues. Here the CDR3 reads CASSLAGLAEETQYF. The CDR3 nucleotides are TGTGCCAGCAGCCTAGCCGGACTAGCAGAAGAGACCCAGTACTTC.

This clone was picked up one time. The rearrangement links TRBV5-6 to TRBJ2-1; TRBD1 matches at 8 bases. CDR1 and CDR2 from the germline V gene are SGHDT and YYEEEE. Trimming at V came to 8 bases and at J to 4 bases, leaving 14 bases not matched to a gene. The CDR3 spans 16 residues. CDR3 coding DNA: TGTGCCAGTGGCGCTGGGGACAGGAGCGCTTACAATGAGCAGTTCTTC. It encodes CASGAGDRSAYNEQFF.

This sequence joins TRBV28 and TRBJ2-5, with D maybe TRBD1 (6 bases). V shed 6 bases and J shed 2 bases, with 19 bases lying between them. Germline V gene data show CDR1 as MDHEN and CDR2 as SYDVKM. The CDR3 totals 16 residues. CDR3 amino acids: CASSLTLGQTQETQYF. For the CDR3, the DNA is TGTGCCAGCAGCCTAACCCTTGGACAGACGCAAGAGACCCAGTACTTC.

The CDR3 sequence: CASSVGENRDRVKNIQYF. The CDR3 DNA follows: TGTGCCAGCAGCGTAGGAGAGAACCGGGACAGGGTGAAAAACATTCAGTACTTC. The chain has TRBV9 and TRBJ2-4, with 9 nucleotides matching TRBD1. This CDR3 region has 18 residues. Germline-derived CDR1 and CDR2 are SGDLS and YYNGEE. The V gene end was trimmed by 0 bases and the J gene end by 4 bases; junction bases not matched to a gene: 11.

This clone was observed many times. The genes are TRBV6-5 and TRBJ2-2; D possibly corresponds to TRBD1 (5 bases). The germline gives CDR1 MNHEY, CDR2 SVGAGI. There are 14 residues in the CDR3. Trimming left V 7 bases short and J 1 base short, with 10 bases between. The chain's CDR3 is CASTLTGNTGELFF. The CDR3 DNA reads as TGTGCCAGCACCCTAACAGGGAACACCGGGGAGCTGTTTTTT.

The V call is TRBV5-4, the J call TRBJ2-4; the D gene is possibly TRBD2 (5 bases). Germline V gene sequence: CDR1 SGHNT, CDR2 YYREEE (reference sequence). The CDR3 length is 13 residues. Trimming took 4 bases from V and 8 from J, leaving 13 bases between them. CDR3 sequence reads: CASSGSTADIQYF. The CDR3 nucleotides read TGTGCCAGCAGCGGGAGTACAGCGGACATTCAGTACTTC.

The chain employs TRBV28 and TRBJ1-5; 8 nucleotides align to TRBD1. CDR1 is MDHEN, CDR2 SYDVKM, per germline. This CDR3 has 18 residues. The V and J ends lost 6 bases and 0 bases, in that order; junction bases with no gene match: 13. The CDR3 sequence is CASRQITGGIYSNQPQHF. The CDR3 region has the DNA TGTGCCAGCAGACAAATAACAGGGGGGATATATAGCAATCAGCCCCAGCATTTT.

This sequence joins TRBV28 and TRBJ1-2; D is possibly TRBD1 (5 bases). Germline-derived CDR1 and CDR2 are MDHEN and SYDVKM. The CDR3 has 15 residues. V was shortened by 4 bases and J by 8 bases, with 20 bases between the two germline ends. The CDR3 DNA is TGTGCCAGCAGTTCCTCCCCAAGCAGGGCTGACGGCTACACCTTC. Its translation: CASSSSPSRADGYTF.

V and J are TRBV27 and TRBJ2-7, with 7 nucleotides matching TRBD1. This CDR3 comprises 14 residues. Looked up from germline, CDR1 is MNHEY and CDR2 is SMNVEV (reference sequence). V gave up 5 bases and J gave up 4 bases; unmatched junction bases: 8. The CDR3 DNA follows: TGTGCCAGCAGTATCGCACAGGGGAAGTACGAGCAGTACTTC. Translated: CASSIAQGKYEQYF.

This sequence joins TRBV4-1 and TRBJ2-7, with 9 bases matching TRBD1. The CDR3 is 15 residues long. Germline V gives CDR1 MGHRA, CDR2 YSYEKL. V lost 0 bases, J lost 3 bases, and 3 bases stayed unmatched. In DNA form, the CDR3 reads TGCGCCAGCAGCCAAGATAACAGGGGGCTCTACGAGCAGTACTTC. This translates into CASSQDNRGLYEQYF.

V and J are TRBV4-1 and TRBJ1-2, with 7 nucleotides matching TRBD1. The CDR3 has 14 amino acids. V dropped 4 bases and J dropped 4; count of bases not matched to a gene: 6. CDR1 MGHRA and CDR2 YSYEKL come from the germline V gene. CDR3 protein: CASSPWDRGYGYTF. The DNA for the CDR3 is TGCGCCAGCAGCCCATGGGACAGAGGCTATGGCTACACCTTC.

The CDR3 sequence: CASSYAGDGEKLFF. The CDR3, as DNA: TGTGCCAGCAGTTACGCGGGGGACGGCGAAAAACTGTTTTTT. The chain uses TRBV6-2 or TRBV6-3 and TRBJ1-4; D possibly corresponds to TRBD1 (5 bases). V was pared by 2 bases and J by 8 bases, with 12 bases between. CDR1 and CDR2 (germline): MNHEY, SVGEGT. The length of the CDR3 is 14 residues.

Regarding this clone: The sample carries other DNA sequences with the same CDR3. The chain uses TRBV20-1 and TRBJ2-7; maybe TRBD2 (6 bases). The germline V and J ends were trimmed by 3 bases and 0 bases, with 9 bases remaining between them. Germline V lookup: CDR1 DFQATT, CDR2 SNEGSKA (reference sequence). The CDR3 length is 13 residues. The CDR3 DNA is TGCAGTGCTAGTACCGGGAGCTCCTACGAGCAGTACTTC. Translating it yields CSASTGSSYEQYF.

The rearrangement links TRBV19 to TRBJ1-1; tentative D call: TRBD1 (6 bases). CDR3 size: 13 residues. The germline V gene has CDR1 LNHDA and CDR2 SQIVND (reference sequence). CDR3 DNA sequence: TGTGCTTCCCGGGACACCATGAACACTGAAGCTTTCTTT. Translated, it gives CASRDTMNTEAFF.

In nucleotides, the CDR3 is TGTGCCAGTCGGACAGGGTGGGGCGAGCAGTACTTC. Its translation: CASRTGWGEQYF. V gene TRBV6-6 combines with J gene TRBJ2-7; 8 bases fit TRBD1. This CDR3 spans 12 amino acids. J gave up 6 bases and V 9 bases, and 7 bases lay outside the gene matches. CDR1 MNHNY and CDR2 SVGAGI come from the germline V gene (reference sequence).

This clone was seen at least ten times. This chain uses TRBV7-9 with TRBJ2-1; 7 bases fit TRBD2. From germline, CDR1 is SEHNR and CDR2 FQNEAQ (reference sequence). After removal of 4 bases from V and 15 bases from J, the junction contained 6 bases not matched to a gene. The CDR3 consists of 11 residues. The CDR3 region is CASSSSGEVFF. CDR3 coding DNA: TGTGCCAGCAGCTCAAGCGGGGAGGTGTTCTTC. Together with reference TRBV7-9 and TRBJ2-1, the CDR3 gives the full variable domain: DTGVSQNPRHKITKRGQNVTFRCDPISEHNRLYWYRQTLGQGPEFLTYFQNEAQLEKSRLLSDRFSAERPKGSFSTLEIQRTEQGDSAMYLCASSSSGEVFFGPGTRLTVL.

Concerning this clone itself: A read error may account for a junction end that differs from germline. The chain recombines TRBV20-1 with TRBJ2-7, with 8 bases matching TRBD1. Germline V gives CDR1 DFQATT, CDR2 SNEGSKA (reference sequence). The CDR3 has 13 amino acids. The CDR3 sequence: CSTSAGGKYEQYF. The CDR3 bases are TGCAGTACTAGTGCAGGGGGCAAGTACGAGCAGTACTTC.

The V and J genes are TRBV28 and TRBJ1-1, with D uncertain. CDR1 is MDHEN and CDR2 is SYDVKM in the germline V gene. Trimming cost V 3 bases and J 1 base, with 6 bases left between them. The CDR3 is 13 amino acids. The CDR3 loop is CASSLAGNTEAFF. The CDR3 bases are TGTGCCAGCAGTTTGGCAGGGAACACTGAAGCTTTCTTT.

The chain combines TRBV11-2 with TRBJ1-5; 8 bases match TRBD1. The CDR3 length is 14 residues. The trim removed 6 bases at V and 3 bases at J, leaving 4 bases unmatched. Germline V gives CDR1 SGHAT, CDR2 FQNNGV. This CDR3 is CASRRTGSNQPQHF. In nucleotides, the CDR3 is TGTGCCAGCAGAAGGACAGGGTCCAATCAGCCCCAGCATTTT.

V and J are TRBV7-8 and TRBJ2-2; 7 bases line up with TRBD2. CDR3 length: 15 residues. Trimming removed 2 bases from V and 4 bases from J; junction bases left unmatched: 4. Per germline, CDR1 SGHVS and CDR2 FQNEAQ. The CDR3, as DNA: TGTGCCAGCAGCTTACCGGGACTATCCACCGGGGAGCTGTTTTTT. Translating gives CASSLPGLSTGELFF.

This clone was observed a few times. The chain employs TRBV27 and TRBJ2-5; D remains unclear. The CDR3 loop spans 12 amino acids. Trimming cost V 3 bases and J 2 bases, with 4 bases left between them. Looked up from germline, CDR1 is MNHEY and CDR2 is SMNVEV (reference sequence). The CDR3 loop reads CASSFPQETQYF. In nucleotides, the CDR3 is TGTGCCAGCAGTTTCCCGCAAGAGACCCAGTACTTC.

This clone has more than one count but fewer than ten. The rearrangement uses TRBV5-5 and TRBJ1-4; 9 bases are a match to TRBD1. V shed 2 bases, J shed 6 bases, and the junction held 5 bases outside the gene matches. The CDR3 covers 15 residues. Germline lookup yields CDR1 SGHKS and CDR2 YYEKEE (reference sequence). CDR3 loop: CASSFTGGGDEKLFF. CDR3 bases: TGTGCCAGCAGCTTTACAGGGGGCGGCGATGAAAAACTGTTTTTT.